The clone carrying this TCR beta chain was observed once. What it recognizes is unknown. From the roughly 110-subject validation cohort, which was separate from the roughly 700-subject first cohort, the donors were drawn. This sample was taken from a study of cytomegalovirus exposure and HLA in healthy donors. This CDR3 is built from 12 residues. The V end was cut by 6 bases, the J end by 1 base, with 7 bases between. Germline-derived CDR1 and CDR2 are MNHEY and SMNVEV (reference sequence). Broader study findings: In vitro checks showed that three CMV-associated chains really do target CMV antigens. TCR clusters originating in the first cohort tended to co-occur in the roughly 110 validation repertoires, according to a later analysis. For cytomegalovirus status, the classifier reportedly gave diagnoses with high specificity and sensitivity.

TCRdb's copy holds only in-frame clones and misses some; the assay was immunoSEQ multiplex PCR. This sample has 150,000 to 200,000 clones, with 84% found just once. This TCR came from a man in his thirties or forties in good health and CMV-seropositive. Sequencing input: PBMCs. This chain links TRBV27 with TRBJ2-7; D may be TRBD2 (6 bases). CDR3: CASRRGSYEQYF. The CDR3 nucleotides read TGTGCCAGCAGGCGGGGATCCTACGAGCAGTACTTC.